These T cell receptor beta chains were read from a single sample in a study of beta chain features in type 1 diabetes. Profiling relied on immunoSEQ multiplex PCR, and the TCRdb table lists in-frame clones only, not all of them. The table lists about 160,000 clones, 7% to 9.5% of them singletons. Sequencing used central memory CD4+ T cells from blood. These receptors all stem from a woman aged 25 to 39 with type 1 diabetes. Each CDR3 is given with its conserved first and last residue. The D gene is left open where the match is weak. Size values are once, few and many counts, or a class for expanded clones, and some rows have none.

j_gene,d_gene,abundance,v_gene,CDR3nt,CDR3aa
TRBJ1-2,-,-,TRBV5-6,TGTGCCAGCAGCTTGGCCGGGGGGGCAGGTGGCTACACCTTC,CASSLAGGAGGYTF
TRBJ2-7,TRBD1,few,TRBV30,TGTGCCTGTACTAGGACAGGTCACGAGCAGTACTTC,CACTRTGHEQYF
TRBJ2-1,TRBD2,few,TRBV7-9,TGTGCCAGCAGCCAACCGGGAGGTGTATCGAATGAGCAGTTCTTC,CASSQPGGVSNEQFF
TRBJ2-1,TRBD2,-,TRBV7-3,TGTGCCAGCAGCTTAAATTTCCGCGGGGGGCAGTTCTTC,CASSLNFRGGQFF
TRBJ1-5,-,few,TRBV18,TGTGCCAGCTCACCAGACGGAGAATACCAGCCCCAGCATTTT,CASSPDGEYQPQHF
TRBJ2-1,TRBD2,-,TRBV7-2,TGTGCCAGCAGCTTAGCGGCTAGCGGGAGTGTATATGAGCAGTTCTTC,CASSLAASGSVYEQFF
TRBJ2-1,-,few,TRBV5-1,TGCGCCAGCAGACTAGCTATCAACTACAATGAGCAGTTCTTC,CASRLAINYNEQFF
TRBJ1-2,-,-,TRBV4-1,TGCGCCAGCAGCCAAGACCAGTATGGCTACACCTTC,CASSQDQYGYTF
TRBJ1-2,-,-,TRBV5-1,TGCGCCAGCAGCTTGGTACAGGGCAACTATGGCTACACCTTC,CASSLVQGNYGYTF
TRBJ2-1,-,-,TRBV5-4,TGTGCCAGCAGCTTGGAGTACGGAGGCGAGCAGTTCTTC,CASSLEYGGEQFF
TRBJ2-1,TRBD2,-,TRBV5-1,TGCGCCAGCAGCTCGGGGCCTAGCGGCGATGAGCAGTTCTTC,CASSSGPSGDEQFF
TRBJ2-3,TRBD2,many,TRBV7-3,TGTGCCAGCAGCCGCGGGACTAGCAGAACAGATACGCAGTATTTT,CASSRGTSRTDTQYF
TRBJ2-7,TRBD1,once,TRBV5-1,TGCGCCAGCAGCCGGGGACAGGGCGACGAGCAGTACTTC,CASSRGQGDEQYF
TRBJ2-5,-,few,TRBV2,TGTGCCAGCAGCTTCGACAGAGAAGAGACCCAGTACTTC,CASSFDREETQYF
TRBJ2-5,-,few,TRBV30,TGTGCCTGGGAACAGGGTGTCGAGACCCAGTACTTC,CAWEQGVETQYF
TRBJ2-7,-,-,TRBV9,TGTGCCAGCAGCGTAGGCGGGTGGAGCGAGCAGTACTTC,CASSVGGWSEQYF
TRBJ2-3,-,few,TRBV7-9,TGTGCCAGCAGCTTAGCGCAAGCCCCAGATACGCAGTATTTT,CASSLAQAPDTQYF
TRBJ2-4,TRBD1,few,TRBV6-5,TGTGCCAGCAGTGCCCAGGGGGCAGCCAAAAACATTCAGTACTTC,CASSAQGAAKNIQYF
TRBJ2-1,TRBD2,few,TRBV7-3,TGTGCCAGCAGCCCTAGTTCTCGTAGCGGGAGGGCCCTTCAGTTCTTC,CASSPSSRSGRALQFF
TRBJ2-1,TRBD2,few,TRBV5-1,TGCGCCAGCAGCCGGTTTGAGCGGGAGGGCCTGAATGAGCAGTTCTTC,CASSRFEREGLNEQFF
TRBJ2-7,-,few,TRBV30,TGTGCCTGGAGTGTGTCGTCGGTCGAGCAGTACTTC,CAWSVSSVEQYF
TRBJ2-3,TRBD2,-,TRBV27,TGTGCCAGCGCCCCGGGACTAGCGGATCCCGCCGCAGATACGCAGTATTTT,CASAPGLADPAADTQYF
TRBJ1-3,-,few,TRBV7-8,TGTGCCAGCAGCCCGCCGCTAAGGTTCGGGGGAAACACCATATATTTT,CASSPPLRFGGNTIYF
TRBJ1-1,-,few,TRBV27,TGTGCCAGCAGTTTAGACCGGGTCTCAGACACTGAAGCTTTCTTT,CASSLDRVSDTEAFF
TRBJ1-2,-,-,TRBV7-9,TGTGCCAGCAGCTTAATGGAGGGCGGCTATGGCTACACCTTC,CASSLMEGGYGYTF
TRBJ1-5,-,-,TRBV4-1,TGCGCCAGCAGCCAGAGGACAGCTAGCAATCAGCCCCAGCATTTT,CASSQRTASNQPQHF
TRBJ1-1,TRBD1,-,TRBV5-1,TGCGCCAGCAGCTTGGCCGGGACAGTGAACACTGAAGCTTTCTTT,CASSLAGTVNTEAFF
TRBJ1-2,-,-,TRBV5-1,TGCGCCAGCAGCCGGGACTCCAGTTATGGCTACACCTTC,CASSRDSSYGYTF
TRBJ2-5,-,few,TRBV18,TGTGCCAGCTCACCCCCGGGAATAAAAGAGACCCAGTACTTC,CASSPPGIKETQYF
TRBJ1-1,TRBD1,-,TRBV18,TGTGCCAGCTCACCGCAGGGGGCTGGGACTGAAGCTTTCTTT,CASSPQGAGTEAFF
TRBJ1-1,-,-,TRBV5-1,TGCGCCAGCAGCTTAGACACGAACACTGAAGCTTTCTTT,CASSLDTNTEAFF
TRBJ2-1,TRBD2,-,TRBV2,TGTGCCAGCGGGCCGGGACTAGCGGGAGGGTCTAACAATGAGCAGTTCTTC,CASGPGLAGGSNNEQFF
TRBJ2-7,-,-,TRBV28,TGTGCCAGCAGCCAACCTCAGGGCTACGAGCAGTACTTC,CASSQPQGYEQYF
TRBJ1-2,TRBD1,few,TRBV5-1,TGCGCCAGCAGCCGGGACAGGGGATCTAACTATGGCTACACCTTC,CASSRDRGSNYGYTF
TRBJ2-7,-,-,TRBV30,TGTGCCTGGTCCGGGTCCTACGAGCAGTACTTC,CAWSGSYEQYF
TRBJ2-7,TRBD2,few,TRBV28,TGTGCCAGCAGTTCACTAGCGGGAGAAACTTTGAGCGAGCAGTACTTC,CASSSLAGETLSEQYF
TRBJ2-1,TRBD2,few,TRBV29-1,TGCAGCGTTGATTCTGTAGCGGGAGGCAATGAGCAGTTCTTC,CSVDSVAGGNEQFF
TRBJ2-3,TRBD2,few,TRBV30,TGTGCCCTGGAGGTGCGGGAGAGGGCTTTCACAGATACGCAGTATTTT,CALEVRERAFTDTQYF
TRBJ1-5,-,few,TRBV29-1,TGCAGCGTTCGTTACGCAGGGGCAGGACAGCCCCAGCATTTT,CSVRYAGAGQPQHF
TRBJ2-1,TRBD1,few,TRBV28,TGTGCCAGCAGTTTCCCCCTCGAGGGGACAGTCTCCTACAATGAGCAGTTCTTC,CASSFPLEGTVSYNEQFF
TRBJ1-2,-,-,TRBV27,TGTGCCAGCAGTTTCGGAGGGGACTCAGGTGGCTACACCTTC,CASSFGGDSGGYTF
TRBJ1-2,TRBD1,few,TRBV10-2,TGCGCCAGCAGTGGGGACAGGTTTAGCTATGGCTACACCTTC,CASSGDRFSYGYTF
TRBJ1-1,TRBD1,-,TRBV11-1,TGTGCCAGCAGCCGGGACAGGGACACTGAAGCTTTCTTT,CASSRDRDTEAFF
TRBJ2-7,TRBD2,-,TRBV7-9,TGTGCCAGCAGCGTCGGAAGCGGGAGTACGTTGCAGTACTTC,CASSVGSGSTLQYF
TRBJ2-7,-,few,TRBV30,TGTGCCTGGAGCGCCGGAGGTTGGCTCGAGCAGTACTTC,CAWSAGGWLEQYF
TRBJ2-1,TRBD2,few,TRBV9,TGTGCCAGCAGCTTAAGGTTAGCGGGAGGGCCTGTCAATGAGCAGTTCTTC,CASSLRLAGGPVNEQFF
TRBJ2-7,TRBD1,few,TRBV19,TGTGCCAGTAGTTTTCGATACAGGGGCTCGGACGAGCAGTACTTC,CASSFRYRGSDEQYF
TRBJ2-5,TRBD1,-,TRBV2,TGTGCCAGCGTGCGGGACAGGGGGCAGGAGACCCAGTACTTC,CASVRDRGQETQYF
TRBJ1-1,TRBD1,few,TRBV5-5,TGTGCCAGCAGCTTACTGGACAGGGCTACCGAAGCTTTCTTT,CASSLLDRATEAFF
TRBJ2-5,-,-,TRBV7-2,TGTGCCAGCAGGGTGGGAGGAGGGGAGACCCAGTACTTC,CASRVGGGETQYF
TRBJ1-5,TRBD1,-,TRBV19,TGTGCCAGCTCTAGACAGGGTAGCAATCAGCCCCAGCATTTT,CASSRQGSNQPQHF
TRBJ2-3,-,few,TRBV5-1,TGCGCCAGCAGCTTGGTGGAGACGGGGGAGCAGTATTTT,CASSLVETGEQYF
TRBJ2-1,TRBD1,-,TRBV11-2,TGTGCCAGCAGCTTGGGACAGGCTGTCTACAATGAGCAGTTCTTC,CASSLGQAVYNEQFF
TRBJ2-5,-,-,TRBV27,TGTGCCAGCAGTTCAGGTCAAGGGGTGGGGGAGACCCAGTACTTC,CASSSGQGVGETQYF
TRBJ2-5,TRBD2,few,TRBV4-2,TGTGCCAGCAGCCAAGGAACGGGAGGGCAAGAGACCCAGTACTTC,CASSQGTGGQETQYF
TRBJ2-3,-,-,TRBV28,TGTGCCAGCAGTTTGGCGGGTTGGGGCACAGATACGCAGTATTTT,CASSLAGWGTDTQYF
TRBJ2-1,TRBD2,few,TRBV9,TGTGCCAGCAGCAAGAGCGGGGACTCCTACAATGAGCAGTTCTTC,CASSKSGDSYNEQFF
TRBJ2-3,TRBD2,few,TRBV5-5,TGTGCCAGCAGTCGACTAGCGGGAGGGGCAGATACGCAGTATTTT,CASSRLAGGADTQYF
TRBJ2-1,-,few,TRBV5-1,TGCGCCAGCAGCTTGGACGGGAGCTCCTACAATGAGCAGTTCTTC,CASSLDGSSYNEQFF
TRBJ2-3,-,few,TRBV29-1,TGCAGCGTTGAACAGGACACAGATACGCAGTATTTT,CSVEQDTDTQYF